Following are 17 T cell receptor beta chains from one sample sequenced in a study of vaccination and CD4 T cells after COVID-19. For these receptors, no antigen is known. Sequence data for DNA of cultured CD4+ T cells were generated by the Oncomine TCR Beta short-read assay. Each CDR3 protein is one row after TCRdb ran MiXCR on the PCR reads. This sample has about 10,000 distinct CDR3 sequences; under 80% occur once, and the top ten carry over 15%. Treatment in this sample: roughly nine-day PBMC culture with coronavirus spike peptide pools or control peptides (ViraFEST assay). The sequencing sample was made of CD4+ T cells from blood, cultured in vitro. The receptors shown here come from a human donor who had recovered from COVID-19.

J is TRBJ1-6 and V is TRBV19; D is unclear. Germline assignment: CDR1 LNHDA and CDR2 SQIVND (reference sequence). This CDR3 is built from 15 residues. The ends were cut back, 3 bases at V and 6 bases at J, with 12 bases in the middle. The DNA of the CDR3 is TGTGCCAGTAGTATTAGTTTCGGTTCTAATTCACCCCTCCACTTT. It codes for CASSISFGSNSPLHF.

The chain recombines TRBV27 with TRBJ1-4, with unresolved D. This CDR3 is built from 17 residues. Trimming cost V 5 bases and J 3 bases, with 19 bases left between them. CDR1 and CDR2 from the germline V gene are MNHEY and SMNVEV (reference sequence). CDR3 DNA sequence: TGTGCCAGCAGTCCCCCGACGCCGCCCGAGGCTAATGAAAAACTGTTTTTT. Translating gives CASSPPTPPEANEKLFF.

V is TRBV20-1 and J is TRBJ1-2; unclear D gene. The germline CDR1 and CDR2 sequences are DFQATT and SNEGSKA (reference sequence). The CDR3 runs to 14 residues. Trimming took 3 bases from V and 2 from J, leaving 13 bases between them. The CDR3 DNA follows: TGCAGTGCTAGGGCCCAGAGCCCGAACTATGGCTACACCTTC. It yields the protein CSARAQSPNYGYTF.

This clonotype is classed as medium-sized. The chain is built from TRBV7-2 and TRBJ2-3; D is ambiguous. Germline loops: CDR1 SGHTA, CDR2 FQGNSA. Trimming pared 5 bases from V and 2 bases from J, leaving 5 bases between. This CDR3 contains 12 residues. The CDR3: CASSPYTDTQYF. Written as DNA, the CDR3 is TGTGCCAGCAGCCCGTACACAGATACGCAGTATTTT. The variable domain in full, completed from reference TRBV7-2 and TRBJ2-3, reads GAGVSQSPSNKVTEKGKDVELRCDPISGHTALYWYRQSLGQGLEFLIYFQGNSAPDKSGLPSDRFSAERTGGSVSTLTIQRTQQEDSAVYLCASSPYTDTQYFGPGTRLTVL.

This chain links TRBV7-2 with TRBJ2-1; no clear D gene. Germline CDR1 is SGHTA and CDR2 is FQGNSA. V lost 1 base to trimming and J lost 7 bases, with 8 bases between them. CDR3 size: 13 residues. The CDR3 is CASSLVGGNEQFF. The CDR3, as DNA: TGTGCCAGCAGCTTAGTTGGCGGAAATGAGCAGTTCTTC.

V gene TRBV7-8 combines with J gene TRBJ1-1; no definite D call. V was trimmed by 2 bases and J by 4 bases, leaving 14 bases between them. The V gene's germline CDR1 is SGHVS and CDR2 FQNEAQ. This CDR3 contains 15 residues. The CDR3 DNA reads TGTGCCAGCAGCTTAAGATCAGCCGCGGGCACTGAAGCTTTCTTT. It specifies CASSLRSAAGTEAFF.

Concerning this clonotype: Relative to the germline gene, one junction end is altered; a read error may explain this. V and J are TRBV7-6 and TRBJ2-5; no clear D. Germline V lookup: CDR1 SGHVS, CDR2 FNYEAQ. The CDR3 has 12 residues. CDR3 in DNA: TGTGCTAGCAGCCCAATCGGCGGGACCCAGTACTTC. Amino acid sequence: CASSPIGGTQYF.

CDR3 in amino acids: CASSRHLNEQFF. The CDR3, as DNA: TGTGCCAGCAGCCGTCACCTTAATGAGCAGTTCTTC. The chain combines TRBV11-2 with TRBJ2-1, with D unclear. Germline-derived CDR1 and CDR2 are SGHAT and FQNNGV. The CDR3 sequence is 12 residues long. The V and J ends lost 5 bases and 7 bases respectively, with 9 bases between them.

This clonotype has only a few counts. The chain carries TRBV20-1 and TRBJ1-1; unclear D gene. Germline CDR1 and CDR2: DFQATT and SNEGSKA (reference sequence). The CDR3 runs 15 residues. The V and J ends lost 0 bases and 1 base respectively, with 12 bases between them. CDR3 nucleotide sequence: TGCAGTGCTAGAGACGGGGTACGGGGGAACACTGAAGCTTTCTTT. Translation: CSARDGVRGNTEAFF.

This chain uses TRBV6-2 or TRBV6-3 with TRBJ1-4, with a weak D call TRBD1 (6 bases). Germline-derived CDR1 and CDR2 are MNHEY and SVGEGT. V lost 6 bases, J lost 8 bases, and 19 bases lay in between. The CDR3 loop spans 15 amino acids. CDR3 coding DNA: TGTGCCAGCAGACCCCCCGGGACTGGGGGCGAAAAACTGTTTTTT. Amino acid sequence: CASRPPGTGGEKLFF.

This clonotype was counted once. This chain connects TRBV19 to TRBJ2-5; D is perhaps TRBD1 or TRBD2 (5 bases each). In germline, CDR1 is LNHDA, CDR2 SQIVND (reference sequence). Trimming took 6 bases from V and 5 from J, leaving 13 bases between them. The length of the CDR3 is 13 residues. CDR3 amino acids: CASRDNLAETQYF. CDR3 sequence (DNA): TGTGCCAGTAGGGACAACCTAGCCGAGACCCAGTACTTC.

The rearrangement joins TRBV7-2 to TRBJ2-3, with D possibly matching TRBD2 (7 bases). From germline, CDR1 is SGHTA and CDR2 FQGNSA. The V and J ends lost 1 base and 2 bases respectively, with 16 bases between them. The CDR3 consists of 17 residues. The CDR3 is CASSLGGGGGITDTQYF. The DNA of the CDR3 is TGTGCCAGCAGCTTAGGAGGGGGGGGCGGTATCACAGATACGCAGTATTTT.

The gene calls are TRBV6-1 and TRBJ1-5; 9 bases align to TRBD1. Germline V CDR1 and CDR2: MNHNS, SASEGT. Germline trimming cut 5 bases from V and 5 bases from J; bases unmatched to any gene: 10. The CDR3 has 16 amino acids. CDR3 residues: CASSPFRDRVYQPQHF. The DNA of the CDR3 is TGTGCCAGCAGTCCATTCCGGGACAGGGTTTATCAGCCCCAGCATTTT.

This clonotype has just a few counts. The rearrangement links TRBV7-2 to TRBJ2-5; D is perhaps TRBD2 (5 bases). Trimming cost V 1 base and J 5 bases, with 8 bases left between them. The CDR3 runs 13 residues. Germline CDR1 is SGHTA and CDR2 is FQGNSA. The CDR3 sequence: CASSLGRRETQYF. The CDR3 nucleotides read TGTGCCAGCAGCTTAGGAAGGAGGGAGACCCAGTACTTC.

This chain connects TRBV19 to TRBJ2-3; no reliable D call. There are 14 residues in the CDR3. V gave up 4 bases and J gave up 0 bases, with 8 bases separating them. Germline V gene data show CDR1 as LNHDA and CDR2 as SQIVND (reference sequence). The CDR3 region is CASSRGFSTDTQYF. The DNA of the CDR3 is TGTGCCAGTAGTAGGGGTTTTAGCACAGATACGCAGTATTTT.

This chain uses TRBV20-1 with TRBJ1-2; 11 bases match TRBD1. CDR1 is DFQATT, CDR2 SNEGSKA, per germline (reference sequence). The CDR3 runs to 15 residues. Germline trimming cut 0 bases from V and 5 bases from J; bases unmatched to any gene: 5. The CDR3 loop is CSARDLGQGEYGYTF. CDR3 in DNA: TGCAGTGCTAGAGATTTGGGACAGGGGGAATATGGCTACACCTTC.

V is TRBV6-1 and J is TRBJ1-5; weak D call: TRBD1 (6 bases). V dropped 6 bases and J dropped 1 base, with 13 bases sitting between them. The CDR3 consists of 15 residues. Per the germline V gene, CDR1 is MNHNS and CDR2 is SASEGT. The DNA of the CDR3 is TGTGCCAGCAGACCCTGGGGGGGCAGCAATCAGCCCCAGCATTTT. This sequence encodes CASRPWGGSNQPQHF.